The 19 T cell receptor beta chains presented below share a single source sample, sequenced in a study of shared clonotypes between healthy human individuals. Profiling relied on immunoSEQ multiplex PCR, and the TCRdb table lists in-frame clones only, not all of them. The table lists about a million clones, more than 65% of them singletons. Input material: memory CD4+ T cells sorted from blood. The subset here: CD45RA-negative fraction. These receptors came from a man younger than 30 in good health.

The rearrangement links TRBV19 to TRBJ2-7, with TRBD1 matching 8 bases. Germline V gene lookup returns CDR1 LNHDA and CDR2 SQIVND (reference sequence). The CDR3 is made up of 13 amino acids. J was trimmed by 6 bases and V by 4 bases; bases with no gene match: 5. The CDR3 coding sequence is TGTGCCAGTAGTACTCGGACAGGGCTCGAGCAGTACTTC. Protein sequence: CASSTRTGLEQYF.

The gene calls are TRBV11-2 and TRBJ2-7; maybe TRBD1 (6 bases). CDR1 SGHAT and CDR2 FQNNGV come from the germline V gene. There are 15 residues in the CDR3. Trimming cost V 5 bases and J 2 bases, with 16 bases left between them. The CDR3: CASSQGQTKPYEQYF. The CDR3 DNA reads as TGTGCCAGCAGCCAAGGACAGACAAAGCCCTACGAGCAGTACTTC.

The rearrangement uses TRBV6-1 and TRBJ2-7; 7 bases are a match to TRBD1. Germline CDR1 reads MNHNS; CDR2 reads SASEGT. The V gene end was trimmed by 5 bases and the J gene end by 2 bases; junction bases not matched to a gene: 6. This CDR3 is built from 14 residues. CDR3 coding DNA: TGTGCCAGCAGTCCGGGACAGCTTACCTACGAGCAGTACTTC. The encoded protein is CASSPGQLTYEQYF.

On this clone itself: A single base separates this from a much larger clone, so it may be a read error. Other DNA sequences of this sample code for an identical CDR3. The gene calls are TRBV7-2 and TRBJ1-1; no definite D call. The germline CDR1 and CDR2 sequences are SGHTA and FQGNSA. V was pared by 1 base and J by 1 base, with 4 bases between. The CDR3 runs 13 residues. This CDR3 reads CASSLGRNTEAFF. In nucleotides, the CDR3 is TGTGCCAGCAGCTTAGGACGGAACACTGAAGCTTTCTTT.

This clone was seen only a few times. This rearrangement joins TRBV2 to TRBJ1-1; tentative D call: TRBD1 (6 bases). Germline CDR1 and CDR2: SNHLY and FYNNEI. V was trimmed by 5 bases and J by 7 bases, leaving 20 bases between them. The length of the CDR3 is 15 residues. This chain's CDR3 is CASSRDRPRGNEAFF. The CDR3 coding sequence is TGTGCCAGCAGTAGAGACAGGCCCCGAGGTAATGAAGCTTTCTTT.

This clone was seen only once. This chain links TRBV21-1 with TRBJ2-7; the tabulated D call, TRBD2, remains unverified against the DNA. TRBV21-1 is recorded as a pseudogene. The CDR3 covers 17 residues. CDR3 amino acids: CASSIFTSGRDSYEQYF. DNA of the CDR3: TGTGCCAGCAGCATTTTTACTAGCGGGAGGGACTCCTACGAGCAGTACTTC.

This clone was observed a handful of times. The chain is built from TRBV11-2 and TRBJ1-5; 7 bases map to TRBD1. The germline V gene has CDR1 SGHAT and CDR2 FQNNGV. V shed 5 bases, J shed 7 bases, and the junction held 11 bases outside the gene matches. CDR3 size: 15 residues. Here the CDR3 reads CASSRGDREIQPQHF. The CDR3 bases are TGTGCCAGCAGCCGAGGAGACAGGGAGATCCAGCCCCAGCATTTT.

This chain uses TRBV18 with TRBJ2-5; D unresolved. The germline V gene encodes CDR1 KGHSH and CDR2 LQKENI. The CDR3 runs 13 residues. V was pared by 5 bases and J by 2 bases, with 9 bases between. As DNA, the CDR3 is TGTGCCAGCTCATGGCAAGGGCAAGAGACCCAGTACTTC. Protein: CASSWQGQETQYF.

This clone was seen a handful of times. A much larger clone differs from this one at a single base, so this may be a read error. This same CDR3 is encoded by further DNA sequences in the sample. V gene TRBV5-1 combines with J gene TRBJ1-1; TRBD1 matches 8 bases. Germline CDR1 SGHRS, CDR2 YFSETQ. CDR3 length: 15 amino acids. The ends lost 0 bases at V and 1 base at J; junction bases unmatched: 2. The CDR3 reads CASSLGGQGNTEAFF. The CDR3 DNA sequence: TGCGCCAGCAGCTTGGGCGGACAGGGGAACACTGAAGCTTTCTTT.

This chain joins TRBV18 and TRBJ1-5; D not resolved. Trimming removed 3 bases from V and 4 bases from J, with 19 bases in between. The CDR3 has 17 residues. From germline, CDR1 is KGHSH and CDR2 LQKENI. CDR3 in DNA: TGTGCCAGCTCACCCCCCGGAACAAGCGCAGTAAATCAGCCCCAGCATTTT. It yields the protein CASSPPGTSAVNQPQHF. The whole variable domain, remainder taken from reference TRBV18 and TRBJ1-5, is NAGVMQNPRHLVRRRGQEARLRCSPMKGHSHVYWYRQLPEEGLKFMVYLQKENIIDESGMPKERFSAEFPKEGPSILRIQQVVRGDSAAYFCASSPPGTSAVNQPQHFGDGTRLSIL.

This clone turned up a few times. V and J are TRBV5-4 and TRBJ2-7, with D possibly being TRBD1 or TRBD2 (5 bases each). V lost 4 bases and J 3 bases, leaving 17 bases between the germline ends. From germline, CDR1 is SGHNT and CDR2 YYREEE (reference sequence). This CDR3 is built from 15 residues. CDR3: CASSPGGRDLYEQYF. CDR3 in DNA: TGTGCCAGCAGCCCGGGCGGCAGGGACCTCTACGAGCAGTACTTC.

As DNA, the CDR3 is TGCAGCGTTGAACAGGGTAGGGCTGAAGCTTTCTTT. It encodes CSVEQGRAEAFF. The V and J genes are TRBV29-1 and TRBJ1-1; possible D gene TRBD1, 5 bases. V lost 2 bases to trimming and J lost 6 bases, with 10 bases between them. The germline V gene encodes CDR1 SQVTM and CDR2 ANQGSEA. The length of the CDR3 is 12 residues.

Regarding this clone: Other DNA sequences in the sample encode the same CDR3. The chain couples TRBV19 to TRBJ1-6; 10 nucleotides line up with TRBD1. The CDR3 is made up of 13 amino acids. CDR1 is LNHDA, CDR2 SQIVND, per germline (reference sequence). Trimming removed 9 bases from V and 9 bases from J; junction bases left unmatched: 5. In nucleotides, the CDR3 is TGTGCCAGCCAAGGACAGGGGGGTTCACCCCTCCACTTT. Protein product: CASQGQGGSPLHF.

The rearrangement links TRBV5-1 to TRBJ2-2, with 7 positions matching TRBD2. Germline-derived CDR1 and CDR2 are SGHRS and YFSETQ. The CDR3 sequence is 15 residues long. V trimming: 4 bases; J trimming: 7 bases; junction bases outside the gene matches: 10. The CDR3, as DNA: TGCGCCAGCAGCGGCGGGGACTACCGGGGCGGGGAGCTGTTTTTT. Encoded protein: CASSGGDYRGGELFF.

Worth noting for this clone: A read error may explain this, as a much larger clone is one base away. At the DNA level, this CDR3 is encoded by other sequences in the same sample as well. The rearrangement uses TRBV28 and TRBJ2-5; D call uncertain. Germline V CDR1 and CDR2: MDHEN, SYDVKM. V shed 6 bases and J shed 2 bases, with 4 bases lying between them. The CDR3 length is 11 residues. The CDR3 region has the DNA TGTGCCAGCAGCTCACAAGAGACCCAGTACTTC. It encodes CASSSQETQYF.

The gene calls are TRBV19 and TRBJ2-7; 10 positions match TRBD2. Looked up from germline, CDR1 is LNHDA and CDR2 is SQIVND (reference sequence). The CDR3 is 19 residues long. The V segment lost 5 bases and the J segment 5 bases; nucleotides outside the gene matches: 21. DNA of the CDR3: TGTGCCAGTAGTCGGGATAGTCCGGCGGGAGCGGGAGGGTCCCACGAGCAGTACTTC. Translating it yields CASSRDSPAGAGGSHEQYF.

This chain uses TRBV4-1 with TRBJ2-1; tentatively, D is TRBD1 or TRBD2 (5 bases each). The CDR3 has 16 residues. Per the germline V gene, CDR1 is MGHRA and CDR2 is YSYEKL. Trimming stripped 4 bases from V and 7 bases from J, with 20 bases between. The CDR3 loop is CASSPGPGTPGNEQFF. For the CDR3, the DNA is TGCGCCAGCAGCCCTGGTCCCGGGACCCCCGGGAATGAGCAGTTCTTC.

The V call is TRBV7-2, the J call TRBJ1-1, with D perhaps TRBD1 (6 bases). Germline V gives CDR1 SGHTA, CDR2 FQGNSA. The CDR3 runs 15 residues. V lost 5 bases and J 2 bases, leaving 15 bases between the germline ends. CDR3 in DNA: TGTGCCAGCAGCCCTCCTACAGGGAGCAACACTGAAGCTTTCTTT. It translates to CASSPPTGSNTEAFF.

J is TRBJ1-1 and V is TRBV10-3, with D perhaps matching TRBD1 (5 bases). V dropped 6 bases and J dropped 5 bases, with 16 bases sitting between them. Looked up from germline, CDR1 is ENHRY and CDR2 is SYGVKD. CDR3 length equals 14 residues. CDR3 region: CAIRSGGEGTEAFF. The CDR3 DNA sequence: TGTGCCATCAGGTCCGGGGGAGAAGGGACTGAAGCTTTCTTT.